This T cell receptor beta chain is from a study of breast tumors, draining lymph nodes, adjacent tissues (dated by TCRdb to 2016 to 2017). With respect to the entire study: TCR beta repertoires were compared across tumor, adjacent nontumor tissue and axillary lymph nodes obtained from breast cancer patients. The study aimed to assess the relationships and possible T-cell exchange between tumor, surrounding tissue and draining lymph node repertoires in human breast cancer. General conclusions and limits of the study: The similarity between tumor and nontumor tissue repertoires was significantly greater in luminal-like breast cancer than in basal-like breast cancer. Tumor T-cell repertoires showed less diversity than lymph node repertoires and more diversity than nontumor tissue repertoires, and tumor T-cell repertoires showed preferential V and J gene usage. The data were considered consistent with most tumor T cells being derived from the lymph node and subsequently expanding within tumor tissue. The study presented the conclusion that tumor T cells originate in lymph nodes as consistent with a hypothesis, not as something directly demonstrated.

Between the V and J ends, shortened by 6 bases and 2 bases respectively, the junction contains 13 bases. CDR1 and CDR2 were assigned from the germline V gene (reference sequence) as DFQATT and SNEGSKA. Its CDR3 holds 13 amino acids, cysteine through phenylalanine. Only the CDR3 region is kept as DNA, spanning 39 bases read in frame from base 1. Adjacent samples consisted of nontumor breast tissue surrounding the tumor. The sequencer listed for this sample is Illumina HiSeq 2000. TCR beta chain libraries were generated through multiplex PCR amplification. The amplified TCR beta chain products were analyzed by high-throughput sequencing. TCRdb reprocessed the public reads (quality trimming at Q25 with fastp, clone calling with MiXCR) and kept in-frame beta chains. Each CDR3 protein appears once, grouped with its most common genes and DNA. In all, the sample holds fewer than 15,000 distinct CDR3 sequences, and roughly 60% of those were seen once. Less than 65% of the sample comes from the top ten.

Turning to this clonotype: This receptor's antigen is unknown. No much larger clone is present one base from it, and per-base qualities are unavailable.

The sequenced sample consisted of tumor-adjacent breast tissue. The V and J segments used are TRBV20-1 and TRBJ2-5; the D region may be TRBD1 or TRBD2, each matching 5 bases equally. The clonotype was recovered from a female donor with breast cancer. Some clones in this sample may be carry-over from other donors' samples. The sequenced DNA: TGCAGTGCACCCGGGGCCAGTCAAGAGACCCAGTACTTC. Protein translation: CSAPGASQETQYF.